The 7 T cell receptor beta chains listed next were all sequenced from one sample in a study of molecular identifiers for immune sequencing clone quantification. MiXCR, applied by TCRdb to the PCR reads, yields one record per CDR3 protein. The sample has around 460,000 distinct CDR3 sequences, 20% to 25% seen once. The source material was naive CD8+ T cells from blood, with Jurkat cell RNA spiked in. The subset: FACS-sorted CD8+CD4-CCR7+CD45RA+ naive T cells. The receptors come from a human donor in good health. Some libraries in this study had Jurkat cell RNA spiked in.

The CDR3 sequence is CAWSVYNYGYTF. The CDR3 DNA reads as TGTGCCTGGAGTGTTTATAACTATGGCTACACCTTC. V usage is TRBV30 and J usage is TRBJ1-2, with D hard to call. The CDR3 consists of 12 residues. Deletions cut 0 bases from V and 1 base from J, with 3 bases between. Germline loops: CDR1 GTSNPN, CDR2 SVGIG (reference sequence).

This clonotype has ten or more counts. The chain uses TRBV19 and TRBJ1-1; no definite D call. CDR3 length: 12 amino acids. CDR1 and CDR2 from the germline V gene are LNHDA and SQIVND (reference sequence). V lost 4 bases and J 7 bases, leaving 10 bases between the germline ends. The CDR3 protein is CASSKVGFEAFF. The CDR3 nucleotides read TGTGCCAGTAGTAAAGTAGGGTTTGAAGCTTTCTTT.

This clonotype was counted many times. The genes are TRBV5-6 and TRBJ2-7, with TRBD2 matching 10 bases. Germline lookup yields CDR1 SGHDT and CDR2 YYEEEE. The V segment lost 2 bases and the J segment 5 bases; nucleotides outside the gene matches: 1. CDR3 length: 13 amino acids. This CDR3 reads CASSLGLADEQYF. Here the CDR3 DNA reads TGTGCCAGCAGCTTAGGACTAGCGGACGAGCAGTACTTC.

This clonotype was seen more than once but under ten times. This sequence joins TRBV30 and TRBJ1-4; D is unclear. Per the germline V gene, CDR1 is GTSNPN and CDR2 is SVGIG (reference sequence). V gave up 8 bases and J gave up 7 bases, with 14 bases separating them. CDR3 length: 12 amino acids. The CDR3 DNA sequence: TGTGCCGGCTTGGGTGTCGGTGAAAAACTGTTTTTT. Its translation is CAGLGVGEKLFF.

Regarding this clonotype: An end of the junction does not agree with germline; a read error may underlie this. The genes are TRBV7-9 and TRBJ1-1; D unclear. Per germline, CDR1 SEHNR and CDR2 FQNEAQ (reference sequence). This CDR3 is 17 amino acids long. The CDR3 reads CACSLVFSAYGNTEAFF. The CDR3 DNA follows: TGTGCCTGCAGCTTAGTCTTCTCCGCGTACGGAAACACTGAAGCTTTCTTT.

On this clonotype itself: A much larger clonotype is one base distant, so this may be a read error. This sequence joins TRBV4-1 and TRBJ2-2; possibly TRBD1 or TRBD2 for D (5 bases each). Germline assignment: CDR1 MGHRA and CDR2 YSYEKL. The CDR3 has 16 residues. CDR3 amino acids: CASSQREGWNTGELSF. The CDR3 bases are TGCGCCAGCAGCCAGCGAGAGGGGTGGAACACCGGGGAGCTGTCTTTT.

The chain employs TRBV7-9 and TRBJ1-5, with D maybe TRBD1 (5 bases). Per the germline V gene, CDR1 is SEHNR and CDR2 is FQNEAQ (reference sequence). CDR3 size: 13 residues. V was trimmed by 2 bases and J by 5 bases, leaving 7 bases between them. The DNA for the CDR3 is TGTGCCAGCAGCTTATCGGGACATCAGCCCCAGCATTTT. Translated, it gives CASSLSGHQPQHF.